These 28 T cell receptor delta chains share one sample of origin, sequenced in a study of γδ T cells in repeated Plasmodium falciparum infection. Gammadelta T cells were flow-sorted from PBMC into Vgamma9/Vdelta2+ and Vdelta2-negative populations for bulk analysis. TCRdb used CATT to re-call clones from the multiplex PCR reads. The sample holds roughly 90,000 delta-chain clones; 0.85% to 1% are singletons and the top ten take roughly 9.9%. Sequencing was carried out using gamma-delta T cells from blood. The receptor set was obtained from a pool of human donors (malaria-infected and uninfected, not separated).

This clone was detected only a few times. A far larger clone differs by one base, so this is likely a read error. The same CDR3 can be traced to other DNA sequences in this sample. Here the CDR3 DNA reads TGTGCTCTTGGCGAGGGGGGTGGTTTCGGGATATACACCGATAAACTCATCTTT. This sequence encodes CALGEGGGFGIYTDKLIF. V is TRDV1 and J is TRDJ1; maybe TRDD3 (6 bases). TCRdb is silent on the J gene; assignment here came from matching the DNA to germline. The CDR3 length is 18 residues. CDR1 and CDR2 (germline): TSWWSYY, QGS. V dropped 6 bases and J dropped 0 bases, with 23 bases sitting between them.

This clone came up a few times. This likely reflects a read error, since a far larger clone is one base away. At the DNA level, this CDR3 is encoded by other sequences in the same sample as well. The V gene is TRDV1, the J gene TRDJ1; TRDD3 might be the D (6 bases). TCRdb leaves out the J gene; it was filled in here by matching the DNA to germline. V lost 0 bases, J lost 5 bases, and 25 bases lay in between. CDR1 is TSWWSYY and CDR2 is QGS in the germline V gene. There are 19 residues in the CDR3. The CDR3 nucleotides read TGTGCTCTTGGGGAACTCTATGCATCCTCCCAACTGGGAACGGATAAACTCATCTTT. It encodes CALGELYASSQLGTDKLIF.

Worth noting for this clone: The protein TCRdb lists belongs to a much larger clone and differs from this DNA's translation at residue 15, which points to a read error; the protein shown is made from the DNA. This rearrangement joins TRDV2 to TRDJ3, with 7 positions matching TRDD3. The J gene comes from matching the DNA to germline here; TCRdb lacks it. CDR3 length equals 18 residues. The V gene's germline CDR1 is GEAIGNYY and CDR2 EKD. In nucleotides, the CDR3 is TGTGCCTGTGACGACGGGGGAGTACTGGGGATAAAGGACCGACGGATGTTTTTC. Translation: CACDDGGVLGIKDRRMFF.

As to this clone: For this DNA, TCRdb reports the protein of a much larger clone, which diverges at residue 10, most likely from a read error; the protein presented here is translated directly from the DNA. The chain joins TRDV1 to TRDJ1; unclear D gene. No J gene is reported in TCRdb; it was inferred here by comparing the DNA with germline. Germline V gene sequence: CDR1 TSWWSYY, CDR2 QGS. V was cut by 1 base and J by 0 bases, with 24 bases left in between. The CDR3 is 20 amino acids. CDR3 in amino acids: CALGEQVGWESYSYTDKLIF. CDR3 nucleotide sequence: TGTGCTCTTGGGGAACAAGTCGGTTGGGAGTCATACTCATACACCGATAAACTCATCTTT.

This clone was recorded a few times. TCRdb lists the protein of a much larger clone for this DNA, which differs at residue 6, so this is likely a read error; the protein given here is translated from the DNA itself. The chain recombines TRDV2 with TRDJ1, with 8 bases fitting TRDD2. TCRdb lists no J gene, so it was determined here by aligning the DNA to germline. The germline V gene encodes CDR1 GEAIGNYY and CDR2 EKD. V was clipped by 3 bases and J by 0 bases; unmatched bases: 17. This CDR3 is built from 19 residues. The CDR3 DNA sequence: TGTGCCTGTGACCCGCACTTCCTACACGGGGTTCCGTACACCGATAAACTCATCTTT. Translated, it gives CACDPHFLHGVPYTDKLIF.

In the case of this clone: The protein in TCRdb stems from a much larger clone and differs at residue 3 from this DNA's translation, likely a read error; here the protein is translated from the DNA. The rearrangement links TRDV2 to TRDJ1; TRDD3 agrees at 9 bases. Since TCRdb gives no J gene, matching the DNA to germline was used here to assign it. Germline CDR1 reads GEAIGNYY; CDR2 reads EKD. There are 18 residues in the CDR3. The CDR3 DNA sequence: TGTGCCTATGACACCGTAGGGGGGGATACTCTGTACACCGATAAACTCATCTTT. Translation: CAYDTVGGDTLYTDKLIF.

The sample holds many counts of this clone. This sequence joins TRDV1 and TRDJ2, with D perhaps assigned TRDD2 or TRDD3 (9 bases each). Germline loops: CDR1 TSWWSYY, CDR2 QGS. The CDR3 has 23 amino acids. The V end lost 0 bases, the J end lost 0 bases, and 29 bases lay between the germline ends. The CDR3 bases are TGTGCTCTTGGGGAACTGTGGCCTTCCTACGGCCGGCTGGGGGATTCTTTGACAGCACAACTCTTCTTT. Translated: CALGELWPSYGRLGDSLTAQLFF.

This rearrangement joins TRDV2 to TRDJ1, with 9 bases matching TRDD3. The J gene, not given by TCRdb, was assigned here from a germline match of the nucleotide sequence. The V gene's germline CDR1 is GEAIGNYY and CDR2 EKD. This CDR3 comprises 18 residues. Trimming at V came to 1 base and at J to 5 bases, leaving 16 bases not matched to a gene. The DNA of the CDR3 is TGTGCCTGTGACACGTATCCTGGGGATACGCTCGCAGTAGATAAACTCATCTTT. Translating it yields CACDTYPGDTLAVDKLIF.

A word on this clone: TCRdb's entry gives the protein of a much larger clone, which mismatches this DNA's translation at residue 14, likely from a read error; the protein reported here is translated from the DNA. The J gene has no call, while the V gene is TRDV2; the DNA was not used to check the table's D call, TRDD3. This CDR3 contains 16 residues. CDR1 and CDR2 (germline): GEAIGNYY, EKD. CDR3 protein: CACDTGGYWDTRQTFF. As DNA, the CDR3 is TGTGCCTGTGACACCGGGGGATACTGGGACACCCGACAGACGTTTTTC.

As for this clone: This likely stems from a read error, as it lies one base from a far larger clone. The sample has other DNA sequences that encode this CDR3 too. The chain couples TRDV2 to TRDJ1, with TRDD3 identical over 9 bases. The J gene, not given by TCRdb, was assigned here from a germline match of the nucleotide sequence. Germline CDR1 reads GEAIGNYY; CDR2 reads EKD. The CDR3 runs 16 residues. The CDR3 DNA follows: TGTGCTTGTGACACCGAGTTTCTGGGGGATGTAAATAAACTCATCTTT. This sequence encodes CACDTEFLGDVNKLIF.

This clone was seen repeatedly, ten times or more. The chain recombines TRDV1 with TRDJ1; 12 bases align to TRDD3. Germline CDR1 and CDR2: TSWWSYY and QGS. The ends lost 3 bases at V and 2 bases at J; junction bases unmatched: 13. There are 19 residues in the CDR3. As DNA, the CDR3 is TGTGCTCTTGGGGAGGAACTAGGTTACTGGGGGATACTAACCGATAAACTCATCTTT. Its protein is CALGEELGYWGILTDKLIF.

This clone was detected only a few times. The protein recorded in TCRdb matches a much larger clone and deviates from this DNA's translation at residue 11, suggesting a read error; the protein here is obtained by translating the DNA. This chain joins TRDV2 and TRDJ1; 10 nucleotides agree with TRDD3. In the absence of a J gene in TCRdb, the DNA was matched to germline to assign it here. The V gene end was trimmed by 3 bases and the J gene end by 2 bases; junction bases not matched to a gene: 14. The CDR3 is 18 amino acids. Germline loops: CDR1 GEAIGNYY, CDR2 EKD. The DNA for the CDR3 is TGTGCCTGTGACCCCGTACTGGGGGATCCGAGGAGAACCGATAAACTCATCTTT. Amino acid sequence: CACDPVLGDPRRTDKLIF.

This clone has more than one count but fewer than ten. TCRdb's entry gives the protein of a much larger clone, which mismatches this DNA's translation at residue 11, likely from a read error; the protein reported here is translated from the DNA. The genes are TRDV2 and TRDJ1; 7 bases agree with TRDD3. The trim removed 1 base at V and 2 bases at J, leaving 27 bases unmatched. Germline lookup yields CDR1 GEAIGNYY and CDR2 EKD. The CDR3 loop spans 22 amino acids. CDR3 sequence (DNA): TGTGCCTGTGACACTTTAACCCCCATAAGGTGGATACGGGGTACGTTGACCGATAAACTCATCTTT. Encoded protein: CACDTLTPIRWIRGTLTDKLIF.

In its sample, this clone was seen many times. This chain links TRDV1 with TRDJ1, with 10 bases aligning to TRDD3. The CDR3 totals 24 residues. Germline assignment: CDR1 TSWWSYY and CDR2 QGS. The junction had 26 bases not matched to a gene; V was cut back by 0 bases and J by 1 base. The DNA of the CDR3 is TGTGCTCTTGGGGAACTCACATACACCTTTACTGGGGGATGTATGGGGTTAACCACCGATAAACTCATCTTT. It codes for CALGELTYTFTGGCMGLTTDKLIF.

In its sample, this clone was seen many times. A read error is likely here: a far larger clone is one base away. The same CDR3 is also encoded by other DNA sequences in this sample. The genes are TRDV2 and TRDJ1; no clear D gene. No J segment appears in TCRdb, so it was assigned here by matching the sequence to germline. The germline CDR1 and CDR2 sequences are GEAIGNYY and EKD. V was clipped by 0 bases and J by 4 bases, with 29 bases between them. CDR3 length equals 20 residues. As DNA, the CDR3 is TGTGCCTGTGACACCATCCTGGCCAGTCCCCAAAACTACTACGGCGATAAACTCATCTTT. Amino acid sequence: CACDTILASPQNYYGDKLIF.

Comment on this clone: Since a far larger clone is one base different, this is likely a read error. The J gene was not called, though the V gene is TRAV29/DV5; TRDD3, the table's D call, lacks a check against the DNA. CDR3 length: 19 amino acids. In germline, CDR1 is NSMFDY, CDR2 ISSIKDK. Here the CDR3 reads CAARAIGLQDSGGYDKLIF. The CDR3 DNA follows: TGTGCAGCAAGGGCTATAGGATTACAGGACTCTGGGGGATACGATAAACTCATCTTC.

This clone was counted only a few times. This DNA's translation and the protein TCRdb lists, from a much larger clone, do not match at residue 7, likely due to a read error; the protein shown is translated from the DNA. CDR3 nucleotide sequence: TGTGCTCTTGGGGAACGCTTTCCTACGCAGTTGGGGGATACTGGCACCGATAAACTCATCTTT. This gives the protein CALGERFPTQLGDTGTDKLIF. The chain combines TRDV1 with TRDJ1, with TRDD3 matching over 10 bases. Germline-derived CDR1 and CDR2 are TSWWSYY and QGS. With V trimmed by 1 base and J by 1 base, 18 bases remained unmatched. The CDR3 is 21 amino acids.

Notes on this clone: Only one base separates this from a far larger clonotype, so it likely reflects a read error. Other DNA variants within this sample encode the same CDR3. The DNA for the CDR3 is TGTGCTCTTGCGCGCGAGCCCCAGTACTGGGGGATAGAAGAGAGGACCGATAAACTCATCTTT. Its protein is CALAREPQYWGIEERTDKLIF. The chain uses TRDV1 and TRDJ1; 11 positions agree with TRDD3. The CDR3 is made up of 21 amino acids. V lost 7 bases, J lost 2 bases, and 24 bases stayed unmatched. The V gene's germline CDR1 is TSWWSYY and CDR2 QGS.

The sample holds a few counts of this clone. The protein that TCRdb holds for this DNA derives from a much larger clone and differs from the translated DNA at residue 11, which likely indicates a read error; the protein shown here is translated from the DNA. The chain couples TRDV2 to TRDJ1; TRDD3 matches at 9 bases. In germline, CDR1 is GEAIGNYY, CDR2 EKD. This CDR3 comprises 20 residues. Trimming took 0 bases from V and 2 from J; bases not matched to a gene: 18. CDR3 residues: CACDTFLHWGSPLGTDKLIF. In DNA form, the CDR3 reads TGTGCCTGTGACACCTTCTTACACTGGGGGAGCCCCTTGGGGACCGATAAACTCATCTTT.

This clone was counted between two and nine times. A read error likely explains why the TCRdb protein, taken from a much larger clone, differs from this DNA's translation at residue 14; the protein shown is translated from the DNA. The chain employs TRDV1 and TRDJ1, with 9 bases that match TRDD3. The V gene end was trimmed by 2 bases and the J gene end by 2 bases; junction bases not matched to a gene: 18. This CDR3 is 20 amino acids long. Germline assignment: CDR1 TSWWSYY and CDR2 QGS. The CDR3 DNA is TGTGCTCTTGGGGAATGTCTTACCACGACTGGGGGACCTGAGACCGATAAACTCATCTTT. It encodes CALGECLTTTGGPETDKLIF.

In its sample, this clone was seen a few times. This likely stems from a read error, as it lies one base from a far larger clone. This sample includes further DNA sequences coding for the same CDR3. The genes are TRDV2 and TRDJ1, with no clear D. The J gene was not available in TCRdb and was assigned here by matching the DNA to germline segments. Trimming removed 0 bases from V and 0 bases from J, with 13 bases in between. Germline V gene lookup returns CDR1 GEAIGNYY and CDR2 EKD. CDR3 size: 16 residues. The CDR3 bases are TGTGCCTGTGACACCGTAAGCTTGCCGTACACCGATAAACTCATCTTT. The encoded protein is CACDTVSLPYTDKLIF.

This clone was counted only a few times. This likely traces to a read error, being one base from a far larger clone. This sample also contains other DNA sequences that code for the same CDR3. The chain employs TRDV2 and TRDJ2; TRDD3 might be the D (5 bases). The CDR3 consists of 14 residues. Germline V lookup: CDR1 GEAIGNYY, CDR2 EKD. The CDR3 loop is CACDPIRRRAQLFF. Written as DNA, the CDR3 is TGTGCCTGTGACCCAATACGGAGAAGAGCACAACTCTTTTTT.

This clone showed up just a few times. Since a far larger clone is one base different, this is likely a read error. In the same sample, other DNA sequences code for this CDR3. This chain connects TRDV2 to TRDJ1, with D possibly matching TRDD3 (5 bases). Deletions cut 3 bases from V and 4 bases from J, with 14 bases between. Germline V gene data show CDR1 as GEAIGNYY and CDR2 as EKD. The CDR3 is made up of 14 amino acids. This chain's CDR3 is CACDPYGRYDKLIF. Written as DNA, the CDR3 is TGTGCCTGTGACCCATACGGACGATACGATAAACTCATCTTT.

Only a few counts were recorded for this clone. The amino acid sequence in TCRdb belongs to a much larger clone and departs from this DNA's translation at residue 13, likely a sequencing read error; the sequence shown is translated from the DNA. This chain joins TRDV1 and TRDJ1, with TRDD3 identical over 7 bases. No J gene was available from TCRdb, and it was assigned here by a germline match of the DNA. The CDR3 spans 20 residues. V dropped 2 bases and J dropped 0; count of bases not matched to a gene: 18. Per the germline V gene, CDR1 is TSWWSYY and CDR2 is QGS. In DNA, the CDR3 is TGTGCTCTTGGGGAATCGAAATCCCGCTCGCCTGGGGGGTACACCGATAAACTCATCTTT. The encoded protein is CALGESKSRSPGGYTDKLIF.

Concerning this clone itself: This likely reflects a read error, since a far larger clone is one base away. In the same sample, other DNA sequences code for this CDR3. The rearrangement links TRDV2 to TRDJ1; weak D call: TRDD3 (6 bases). The J gene, missing from TCRdb, was assigned here through DNA to germline matching. V lost 0 bases, J lost 0 bases, and 19 bases lay in between. This CDR3 has 18 residues. Germline V gene lookup returns CDR1 GEAIGNYY and CDR2 EKD. CDR3 in amino acids: CACDTLGISVGYTDKLIF. The CDR3 region has the DNA TGTGCCTGTGACACCCTGGGGATTTCCGTGGGGTACACCGATAAACTCATCTTT.

As to this clone: A far larger clone is just one base off, so this is likely a read error. Other DNA sequences in this specimen translate into the identical CDR3. J is TRDJ1 and V is TRDV2, with 7 bases fitting TRDD3. No J segment appears in TCRdb, so it was assigned here by matching the sequence to germline. CDR3 length equals 16 residues. CDR1 GEAIGNYY and CDR2 EKD come from the germline V gene. The CDR3 DNA is TGTGCCTGTGACACACTCTGGGGGCCACACACCGACAAACTCATCTTT. Translated, it gives CACDTLWGPHTDKLIF.

Note on this clone: The protein TCRdb lists belongs to a much larger clone and differs from this DNA's translation at residue 11, which points to a read error; the protein shown is made from the DNA. The chain has TRDV2 and TRDJ1; the D gene is possibly TRDD3 (6 bases). TCRdb offers no J gene call, so here the DNA was matched to germline to obtain one. V was shortened by 0 bases and J by 0 bases, with 16 bases between the two germline ends. The CDR3 covers 17 residues. The germline CDR1 and CDR2 sequences are GEAIGNYY and EKD. CDR3 sequence (DNA): TGTGCCTGTGACACCGTGGGGGCTACAGACCACACCGATAAACTCATCTTT. Residues: CACDTVGATDHTDKLIF.

On this clone: The TCRdb record carries a much larger clone's protein, which differs from this DNA's translation at residue 6; a read error is the likely cause, and the protein listed here is the DNA translation. The chain has TRDV1 and TRDJ1; 11 bases are a match to TRDD3. The J gene comes from matching the DNA to germline here; TCRdb lacks it. The ends lost 2 bases at V and 1 base at J; junction bases unmatched: 12. The CDR3 length is 19 residues. Germline lookup yields CDR1 TSWWSYY and CDR2 QGS. The CDR3 sequence is CALGEFRPTWGIRTDKLIF. The CDR3 nucleotides are TGTGCTCTTGGGGAATTCCGTCCTACATGGGGGATACGCACCGATAAACTCATCTTT.